What follows are 13 T cell receptor beta chains derived from one specimen sequenced in a study of response to subunit inactivated influenza vaccine. One entry per CDR3 protein results from TCRdb running MiXCR on the RT-PCR reads. The sample lists around 850,000 distinct CDR3 sequences; less than 20% were seen once. Specimen: PBMCs from blood, collected more than 4 days after vaccination. The receptors shown here come from a man aged 50-59 years who received an inactivated influenza vaccine.

This clonotype was detected a few times. The chain couples TRBV20-1 to TRBJ2-1, with TRBD2 matching over 9 bases. This CDR3 has 19 residues. CDR1 and CDR2 from the germline V gene are DFQATT and SNEGSKA (reference sequence). V shed 0 bases, J shed 1 base, and the junction held 13 bases outside the gene matches. The CDR3 region has the DNA TGCAGTGCTAGAGAGGGAGGGACGCTAGCGGGGAGATCCTACAATGAGCAGTTCTTC. This gives the protein CSAREGGTLAGRSYNEQFF.

This clonotype has only a few counts. V usage is TRBV20-1 and J usage is TRBJ2-7; TRBD2 matches 13 bases. This CDR3 comprises 17 residues. Germline V CDR1 and CDR2: DFQATT, SNEGSKA (reference sequence). The ends lost 1 base at V and 0 bases at J; junction bases unmatched: 6. The CDR3 bases are TGCAGTGCTAGAGTTGGACTAGCGGGAGTTCCCTCCTACGAGCAGTACTTC. Protein product: CSARVGLAGVPSYEQYF.

The rearrangement joins TRBV20-1 to TRBJ2-7, with 11 positions matching TRBD2. Trimming took 5 bases from V and 4 from J; bases not matched to a gene: 16. In germline, CDR1 is DFQATT, CDR2 SNEGSKA (reference sequence). The CDR3 has 17 amino acids. The CDR3 loop is CSAPPPGLAARGYEQYF. In DNA form, the CDR3 reads TGCAGTGCTCCACCACCGGGACTAGCGGCCCGGGGGTACGAGCAGTACTTC.

This chain uses TRBV7-2 with TRBJ2-7, with TRBD2 identical over 14 bases. The CDR3 is 16 residues long. V lost 3 bases and J lost 5; bases outside the gene matches: 6. Looked up from germline, CDR1 is SGHTA and CDR2 is FQGNSA. The DNA of the CDR3 is TGTGCCAGCAGCTTCTCTCCGGGACTAGCGGGAGACGAGCAGTACTTC. Its translation: CASSFSPGLAGDEQYF. Drawing the rest from reference TRBV7-2 and TRBJ2-7, the complete variable domain is GAGVSQSPSNKVTEKGKDVELRCDPISGHTALYWYRQSLGQGLEFLIYFQGNSAPDKSGLPSDRFSAERTGGSVSTLTIQRTQQEDSAVYLCASSFSPGLAGDEQYFGPGTRLTVT.

The V and J genes are TRBV20-1 and TRBJ2-7; TRBD1 might be the D (5 bases). Germline V gives CDR1 DFQATT, CDR2 SNEGSKA (reference sequence). This CDR3 spans 13 amino acids. Between the trimmed V and J ends, which lost 0 bases and 5 bases, there was a span of 11 bases. The CDR3 coding sequence is TGCAGTGCTAGAGAAGGACAAAGGAACGAGCAGTACTTC. It specifies CSAREGQRNEQYF.

Many counts were recorded for this clonotype. The genes are TRBV27 and TRBJ2-1, with TRBD1 matching over 9 bases. The V gene end was trimmed by 9 bases and the J gene end by 7 bases; junction bases not matched to a gene: 10. The V gene's germline CDR1 is MNHEY and CDR2 SMNVEV (reference sequence). The CDR3 loop spans 14 amino acids. The CDR3 reads CASRVGTGWNEQFF. In DNA form, the CDR3 reads TGTGCCAGTCGCGTCGGGACAGGGTGGAATGAGCAGTTCTTC.

This clonotype showed up just a few times. V is TRBV5-4 and J is TRBJ2-2, with 7 bases aligning to TRBD2. CDR3 length equals 16 residues. Germline CDR1 and CDR2: SGHNT and YYREEE (reference sequence). V was clipped by 2 bases and J by 2 bases; unmatched bases: 6. CDR3 DNA: TGTGCCAGCAGCTTCGGGCTAGCGGCCAACACCGGGGAGCTGTTTTTT. Translating it yields CASSFGLAANTGELFF.

The chain uses TRBV5-5 and TRBJ2-2, with a possible D match to TRBD1 (5 bases). The CDR3 runs 14 residues. V lost 3 bases to trimming and J lost 4 bases, with 10 bases between them. Germline CDR1 is SGHKS and CDR2 is YYEKEE (reference sequence). The CDR3 nucleotides are TGTGCCAGCAGCTATCAGGGAAGCACCGGGGAGCTGTTTTTT. Translating gives CASSYQGSTGELFF.

This clonotype has more than one count but fewer than ten. The CDR3 loop reads CASSQAEGIRSGNTIYF. CDR3 in DNA: TGCGCCAGCAGCCAAGCGGAGGGAATTCGCTCTGGAAACACCATATATTTT. The chain uses TRBV4-3 and TRBJ1-3; D remains ambiguous. The CDR3 loop spans 17 amino acids. The germline V gene encodes CDR1 LGHNA and CDR2 YSLEER. Deletions cut 1 base from V and 0 bases from J, with 13 bases between.

J is TRBJ2-2 and V is TRBV6-1; TRBD2 matches at 7 bases. The ends lost 6 bases at V and 2 bases at J; junction bases unmatched: 9. The germline gives CDR1 MNHNS, CDR2 SASEGT. This CDR3 is built from 16 residues. The CDR3 DNA reads as TGTGCCAGCAGACCCGAACTAGCGCTAAACACCGGGGAGCTGTTTTTT. Translating gives CASRPELALNTGELFF.

This clonotype was counted between two and nine times. The chain links TRBV5-6 to TRBJ2-3, with D perhaps given as TRBD1 or TRBD2 (5 bases each). V lost 5 bases, J lost 4 bases, and 17 bases lay in between. The CDR3 is 15 residues long. From germline, CDR1 is SGHDT and CDR2 YYEEEE. For the CDR3, the DNA is TGTGCCAGCAGTCCTGGGGCAGGAGGCGCAGATACGCAGTATTTT. Amino acids: CASSPGAGGADTQYF.

This clonotype was seen a handful of times. J is TRBJ1-1 and V is TRBV12-3 or TRBV12-4; possible D gene TRBD1, 6 bases. The CDR3 contains 15 residues. Trimming removed 5 bases from V and 5 bases from J, with 18 bases in between. The DNA for the CDR3 is TGTGCCAGCAGTCCCCAACAGGGCGGGGGGACTGAAGCTTTCTTT. It specifies CASSPQQGGGTEAFF.

This chain links TRBV21-1 with TRBJ1-1; TRBD1, the D gene given by the table, was not confirmed from the DNA. TRBV21-1 is tagged as a pseudogene. The CDR3 loop spans 15 amino acids. The CDR3 spells CASSIRPPHGIGAFF. In DNA, the CDR3 is TGTGCCAGCAGCATACGCCCCCCGCACGGGATAGGAGCTTTCTTT.